This is a list of T cell receptor beta chains from one sample in a study of cytomegalovirus exposure and HLA in healthy donors. Clones were sequenced by immunoSEQ multiplex PCR, and TCRdb holds only the in-frame ones, with some missing. The top ten clones hold about 6.1% of a sample with roughly 86,000 clones, about 79% of them seen once. Material for sequencing was PBMCs. All receptors come from a female donor in good health and CMV-seronegative. Both conserved end residues are part of each CDR3. A D gene is named only where the DNA matches it firmly. Rows may omit the clone size; those that give it use once, few, many or a size class.

D gene: TRBD1
J gene: TRBJ2-3
clone size: NA
V gene: TRBV5-1
CDR3 protein: CASSAGQEGDTQYF
CDR3 DNA: TGCGCCAGCAGCGCGGGACAGGAAGGGGATACGCAGTATTTT

D gene: NA
J gene: TRBJ1-1
clone size: NA
V gene: TRBV19
CDR3 protein: CASSIWAASNTEAFF
CDR3 DNA: TGTGCCAGTAGTATATGGGCAGCTTCGAACACTGAAGCTTTCTTT

D gene: NA
J gene: TRBJ2-5
clone size: NA
V gene: TRBV4-1
CDR3 protein: CASSQASGQETQYF
CDR3 DNA: TGCGCCAGCAGCCAAGCTTCGGGTCAAGAGACCCAGTACTTC

D gene: TRBD2
J gene: TRBJ2-1
clone size: NA
V gene: TRBV12-5
CDR3 protein: CARRGQRGGQNEQFF
CDR3 DNA: TGTGCTAGACGCGGTCAGCGGGGGGGCCAGAATGAGCAGTTCTTC

D gene: NA
J gene: TRBJ2-5
clone size: NA
V gene: TRBV6-5
CDR3 protein: CASSYYIGQETQYF
CDR3 DNA: TGTGCCAGCAGTTACTACATTGGCCAAGAGACCCAGTACTTC

D gene: NA
J gene: TRBJ1-5
clone size: few
V gene: TRBV9
CDR3 protein: CASSPRTVDYSNQPQHF
CDR3 DNA: TGTGCCAGCAGCCCCCGGACAGTTGACTATAGCAATCAGCCCCAGCATTTT

D gene: TRBD1
J gene: TRBJ1-1
clone size: few
V gene: TRBV2
CDR3 protein: CASTRDRVVNTEAFF
CDR3 DNA: TGTGCCAGCACAAGGGACAGGGTGGTGAACACTGAAGCTTTCTTT

D gene: NA
J gene: TRBJ2-5
clone size: NA
V gene: TRBV5-1
CDR3 protein: CASSLGAAETQYF
CDR3 DNA: TGCGCCAGCAGCTTAGGGGCAGCAGAGACCCAGTACTTC

D gene: NA
J gene: TRBJ1-3
clone size: few
V gene: TRBV5-6
CDR3 protein: CASSSTVGVGGNTIYF
CDR3 DNA: TGTGCCAGCAGCTCCACCGTGGGAGTAGGTGGAAACACCATATATTTT

D gene: NA
J gene: TRBJ2-7
clone size: NA
V gene: TRBV6-5
CDR3 protein: CASRRTGNYEQYF
CDR3 DNA: TGTGCCAGCAGGCGAACAGGAAACTACGAGCAGTACTTC

D gene: TRBD2
J gene: TRBJ2-3
clone size: NA
V gene: TRBV29-1
CDR3 protein: CSVGGGSPGTDTQYF
CDR3 DNA: TGCAGCGTCGGGGGGGGGTCACCCGGGACAGATACGCAGTATTTT

D gene: NA
J gene: TRBJ1-3
clone size: few
V gene: TRBV5-1
CDR3 protein: CASSSDDSTYSGNTIYF
CDR3 DNA: TGCGCCAGCAGCTCCGATGACAGCACCTACTCTGGAAACACCATATATTTT

D gene: TRBD1
J gene: TRBJ2-7
clone size: NA
V gene: TRBV14
CDR3 protein: CASSPPGQGMSYEQYF
CDR3 DNA: TGTGCCAGCAGCCCGCCAGGACAGGGAATGTCCTACGAGCAGTACTTC

D gene: TRBD1
J gene: TRBJ1-5
clone size: NA
V gene: TRBV6-1
CDR3 protein: CASSPGQLYQPQHF
CDR3 DNA: TGTGCCAGCAGTCCGGGACAGCTATATCAGCCCCAGCATTTT

D gene: NA
J gene: TRBJ2-5
clone size: NA
V gene: TRBV20-1
CDR3 protein: CSALREETQYF
CDR3 DNA: TGCAGTGCTCTGCGTGAAGAGACCCAGTACTTC

D gene: TRBD2
J gene: TRBJ2-5
clone size: NA
V gene: TRBV2
CDR3 protein: CASINGLAGGRETQYF
CDR3 DNA: TGTGCCAGCATTAACGGACTAGCGGGAGGGCGGGAGACCCAGTACTTC

D gene: TRBD1
J gene: TRBJ1-2
clone size: NA
V gene: TRBV5-8
CDR3 protein: CASSFGTGAYGYTF
CDR3 DNA: TGTGCCAGCAGCTTTGGGACAGGGGCCTATGGCTACACCTTC

D gene: NA
J gene: TRBJ1-2
clone size: NA
V gene: TRBV12-5
CDR3 protein: CASGPDRYGYTF
CDR3 DNA: TGTGCTAGTGGTCCCGACAGATATGGCTACACCTTC

D gene: TRBD2
J gene: TRBJ2-5
clone size: NA
V gene: TRBV7-3
CDR3 protein: CASSISGAKETQYF
CDR3 DNA: TGTGCCAGCAGCATTAGCGGGGCGAAAGAGACCCAGTACTTC

D gene: NA
J gene: TRBJ2-7
clone size: NA
V gene: TRBV19
CDR3 protein: CASTPAGGGPEQYF
CDR3 DNA: TGTGCCAGTACCCCAGCTGGCGGGGGCCCCGAGCAGTACTTC

D gene: TRBD1
J gene: TRBJ1-5
clone size: NA
V gene: TRBV28
CDR3 protein: CASSLISGQGNQPQHF
CDR3 DNA: TGTGCCAGCAGTCTAATATCGGGACAGGGTAATCAGCCCCAGCATTTT

D gene: NA
J gene: TRBJ1-2
clone size: NA
V gene: TRBV9
CDR3 protein: CASSVLGGEGGYTF
CDR3 DNA: TGTGCCAGCAGCGTTCTGGGAGGGGAGGGTGGCTACACCTTC

D gene: TRBD2
J gene: TRBJ2-3
clone size: NA
V gene: TRBV19
CDR3 protein: CASTSGDTQYF
CDR3 DNA: TGTGCCAGCACTAGCGGAGATACGCAGTATTTT

D gene: NA
J gene: TRBJ2-5
clone size: NA
V gene: TRBV4-1
CDR3 protein: CASSQPTDGKETQYF
CDR3 DNA: TGCGCCAGCAGCCAACCTACCGACGGGAAAGAGACCCAGTACTTC

D gene: NA
J gene: TRBJ2-7
clone size: NA
V gene: TRBV6-5
CDR3 protein: CASWGDSYEQYF
CDR3 DNA: TGTGCCTCCTGGGGGGACTCCTACGAGCAGTACTTC

D gene: NA
J gene: TRBJ1-3
clone size: NA
V gene: TRBV25-1
CDR3 protein: CASSHASSGNTIYF
CDR3 DNA: TGTGCCAGCAGCCACGCCAGCTCTGGAAACACCATATATTTT

D gene: TRBD1
J gene: TRBJ1-1
clone size: few
V gene: TRBV10-1
CDR3 protein: CASRDTGDTEAFF
CDR3 DNA: TGCGCCAGCAGGGACACAGGGGACACTGAAGCTTTCTTT

D gene: TRBD2
J gene: TRBJ2-5
clone size: NA
V gene: TRBV7-8
CDR3 protein: CASSRQTSIQETQYF
CDR3 DNA: TGTGCCAGCAGCCGCCAGACTAGCATTCAAGAGACCCAGTACTTC

D gene: TRBD1
J gene: TRBJ2-3
clone size: NA
V gene: TRBV4-2
CDR3 protein: CASSQGRDSRTDTQYF
CDR3 DNA: TGTGCCAGCAGCCAAGGCAGGGACAGCCGCACAGATACGCAGTATTTT

D gene: NA
J gene: TRBJ2-2
clone size: once
V gene: TRBV9
CDR3 protein: CASSVVGGSAGELFF
CDR3 DNA: TGTGCCAGCAGCGTAGTGGGAGGATCGGCCGGGGAGCTGTTTTTT

D gene: TRBD2
J gene: TRBJ2-1
clone size: NA
V gene: TRBV27
CDR3 protein: CASSYGTNNNEQFF
CDR3 DNA: TGTGCCAGCAGTTACGGGACTAACAACAATGAGCAGTTCTTC

D gene: NA
J gene: TRBJ2-5
clone size: NA
V gene: TRBV5-1
CDR3 protein: CASSLGTGLVSQETQYF
CDR3 DNA: TGCGCCAGCAGCTTGGGAACAGGCCTTGTAAGCCAAGAGACCCAGTACTTC